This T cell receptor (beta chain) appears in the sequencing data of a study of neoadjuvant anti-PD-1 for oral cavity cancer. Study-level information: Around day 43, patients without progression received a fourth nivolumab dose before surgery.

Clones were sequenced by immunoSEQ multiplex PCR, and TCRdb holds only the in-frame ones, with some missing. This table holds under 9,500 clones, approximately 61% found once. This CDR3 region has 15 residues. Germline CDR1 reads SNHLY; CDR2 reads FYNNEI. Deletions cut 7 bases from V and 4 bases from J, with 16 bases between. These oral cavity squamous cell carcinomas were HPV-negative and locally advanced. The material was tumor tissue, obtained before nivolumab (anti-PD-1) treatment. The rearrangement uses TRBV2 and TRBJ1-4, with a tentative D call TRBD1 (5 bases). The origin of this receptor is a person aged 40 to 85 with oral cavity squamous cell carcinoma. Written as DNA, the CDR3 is TGTGCCAGCACGACTTCCGGGGCCTTTAATGAAAAACTGTTTTTT. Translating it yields CASTTSGAFNEKLFF.